This T cell receptor (beta chain) came from a study of T cell responses to AZD1222 COVID-19 vaccine. Overall study results and limits: Seropositive at baseline were only 5 to 7 AZD1222 recipients. Nearly half of spike-specific TCRs reportedly target variant regions that are unmutated in the B.1.351 and B.1.1.7 variants.

Only in-frame clones appear in the TCRdb table, and some are missing; sequencing was by immunoSEQ multiplex PCR. The table records about 120,000 clones, approximately 84% of them present only once. About this clone: Antigen unknown.

The origin of this receptor is an adult in good health. The sequencing used peripheral blood, collected on day 0 of AZD1222 vaccination.

In DNA, the CDR3 is TGTGCCAGCGCGCGTTTGCGGGGAGGCGAGACCCAGTACTTC. Protein sequence: CASARLRGGETQYF. The V gene is TRBV28, the J gene TRBJ2-5, with a possible D match to TRBD2 (6 bases). Germline CDR1 and CDR2: MDHEN and SYDVKM. Between the trimmed V and J ends, which lost 8 bases and 5 bases, there was a span of 18 bases. This CDR3 contains 14 residues.